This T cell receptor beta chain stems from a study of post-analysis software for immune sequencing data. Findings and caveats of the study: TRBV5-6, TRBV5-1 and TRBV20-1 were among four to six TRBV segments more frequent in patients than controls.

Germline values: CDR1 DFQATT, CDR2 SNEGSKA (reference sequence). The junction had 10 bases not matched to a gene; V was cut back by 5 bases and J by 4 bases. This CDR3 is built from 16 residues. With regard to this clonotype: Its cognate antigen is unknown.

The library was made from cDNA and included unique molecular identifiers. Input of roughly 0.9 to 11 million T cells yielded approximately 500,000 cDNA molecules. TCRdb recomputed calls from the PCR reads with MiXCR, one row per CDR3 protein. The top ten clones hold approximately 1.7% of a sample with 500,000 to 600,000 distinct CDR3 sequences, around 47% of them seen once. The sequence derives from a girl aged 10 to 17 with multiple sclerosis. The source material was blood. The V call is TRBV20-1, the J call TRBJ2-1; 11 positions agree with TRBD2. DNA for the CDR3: TGCAGTGCTGGTCAATTTAGCGGGGGGGCTTACAATGAGCAGTTCTTC. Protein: CSAGQFSGGAYNEQFF.